Listed below are T cell receptor beta chains from one sample, sequenced in a study of T-cell memory formation after mild COVID-19. One entry per CDR3 protein results from TCRdb running MiXCR on the 5' RACE reads. The table includes just over 400,000 distinct CDR3 sequences, roughly a quarter detected once. Sequencing was performed on PBMCs or a T cell subset sorted from them (not recorded which). The receptor source for this set is an adult woman who had mild COVID-19 (a few samples of this study predate the infection). Cell type and time point are not known. CDR3s include the opening cysteine and the closing phenylalanine or tryptophan. The order of the fields is CDR3 length, D gene, clone size, J gene, V gene, CDR3 protein, CDR3 DNA. A D gene is named only where the DNA matches it firmly. Clone size is shown for a subset of rows, as once, few, many or a class of expanded clone.

>14|NA|NA|TRBJ1-1|TRBV14
CASIGPHRLNEAFF
TGTGCCAGCATTGGGCCCCACAGGTTAAATGAAGCTTTCTTT
>15|NA|NA|TRBJ2-2|TRBV12-3/TRBV12-4
CASSLRASRVWELFF
TGTGCCAGCAGTCTCCGCGCCAGTCGGGTTTGGGAGCTGTTTTTT
>13|NA|NA|TRBJ2-1|TRBV24-1
CATSDSGSLGRFF
TGTGCCACCAGTGACTCAGGGTCCCTCGGGAGGTTCTTC
>16|TRBD2|few|TRBJ2-1|TRBV20-1
CSARDPRTSGYNEQFF
TGCAGTGCTAGAGACCCCAGGACTAGCGGTTACAATGAGCAGTTCTTC
>17|NA|NA|TRBJ1-6|TRBV20-1
CSARSPTGLTPNSPLHF
TGCAGTGCTAGGTCACCGACCGGACTCACCCCTAATTCACCCCTCCACTTT
>18|NA|few|TRBJ2-1|TRBV24-1
CATSENPQLANSYNEQFF
TGTGCCACCAGTGAAAATCCCCAGCTAGCAAACTCCTACAATGAGCAGTTCTTC
>13|TRBD1|NA|TRBJ1-1|TRBV29-1
CSVTGTGDTEAFF
TGCAGCGTTACCGGGACAGGGGACACTGAAGCTTTCTTT
>17|NA|few|TRBJ2-3|TRBV12-5
CASGLVLGVAAVDTQYF
TGTGCTAGTGGTTTGGTACTGGGGGTAGCGGCGGTAGATACGCAGTATTTT
>12|NA|NA|TRBJ2-2|TRBV7-8
CASSWGNGELFF
TGTGCCAGCAGCTGGGGGAACGGGGAGCTGTTTTTT
>15|TRBD1|once|TRBJ2-7|TRBV20-1
CSALKTDRGADEQYF
TGCAGTGCCCTCAAGACGGACAGGGGTGCGGACGAGCAGTACTTC
>13|NA|NA|TRBJ2-1|TRBV6-6
CASSWELFSWQFF
TGTGCCAGCAGTTGGGAGTTGTTTAGTTGGCAGTTCTTC
>17|NA|NA|TRBJ2-6|TRBV12-3/TRBV12-4
CASSPRATVSGANVLTF
TGTGCCAGCAGTCCCAGGGCAACGGTGTCTGGGGCCAACGTCCTGACTTTC
>13|NA|NA|TRBJ2-7|TRBV6-2/TRBV6-3
CASSPAPPYEQYF
TGTGCCAGCAGTCCCGCCCCCCCCTACGAGCAGTACTTC
>17|TRBD1|few|TRBJ2-7|TRBV6-5
CASSYSGTGGSGYEQYF
TGTGCCAGCAGTTACTCCGGGACAGGGGGATCAGGCTACGAGCAGTACTTC
>15|NA|many|TRBJ2-5|TRBV27
CASSYAGTVQETQYF
TGTGCCAGCAGTTACGCCGGGACGGTCCAAGAGACCCAGTACTTC
>16|TRBD2|few|TRBJ2-2|TRBV5-6
CASSLAWAGDTGELFF
TGTGCCAGCAGCTTGGCCTGGGCGGGAGACACCGGGGAGCTGTTTTTT
>16|NA|few|TRBJ1-1|TRBV4-1
CASSHKKGAGGTEAFF
TGCGCCAGCAGCCATAAAAAAGGGGCAGGTGGCACTGAAGCTTTCTTT
>15|TRBD2|few|TRBJ2-5|TRBV5-6
CASSPMAAGGETQYF
TGTGCCAGCAGCCCTATGGCAGCGGGGGGAGAGACCCAGTACTTC